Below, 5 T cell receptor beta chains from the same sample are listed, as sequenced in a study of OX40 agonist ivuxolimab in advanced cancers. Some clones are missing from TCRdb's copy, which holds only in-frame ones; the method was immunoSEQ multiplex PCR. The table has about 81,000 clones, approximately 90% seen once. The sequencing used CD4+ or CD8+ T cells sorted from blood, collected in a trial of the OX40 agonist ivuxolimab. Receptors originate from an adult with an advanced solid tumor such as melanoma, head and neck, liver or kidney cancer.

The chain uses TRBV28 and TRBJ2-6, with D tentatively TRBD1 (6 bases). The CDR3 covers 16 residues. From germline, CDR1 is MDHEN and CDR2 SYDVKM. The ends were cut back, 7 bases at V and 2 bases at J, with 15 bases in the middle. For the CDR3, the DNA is TGTGCCAGCAATCTCAGGGGCCAGGCTGGGGCCAACGTCCTGACTTTC. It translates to CASNLRGQAGANVLTF.

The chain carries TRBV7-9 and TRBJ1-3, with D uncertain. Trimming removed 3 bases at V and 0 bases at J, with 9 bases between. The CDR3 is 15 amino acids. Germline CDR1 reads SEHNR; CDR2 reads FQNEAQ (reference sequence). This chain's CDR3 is CASSLGRNSGNTIYF. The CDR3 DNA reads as TGTGCCAGCAGCTTGGGCAGGAACTCTGGAAACACCATATATTTT.

CDR3 region: CASSGGGGQPQHF. For the CDR3, the DNA is TGTGCCAGCAGCGGGGGTGGAGGTCAGCCCCAGCATTTT. This chain joins TRBV5-6 and TRBJ1-5, with D possibly being TRBD1 (5 bases). This CDR3 is 13 amino acids long. In germline, CDR1 is SGHDT, CDR2 YYEEEE. The germline V and J ends were trimmed by 4 bases and 6 bases, with 11 bases remaining between them. Based on the CDR3 plus reference TRBV5-6 and TRBJ1-5, the full variable domain is DAGVTQSPTHLIKTRGQQVTLRCSPKSGHDTVSWYQQALGQGPQFIFQYYEEEERQRGNFPDRFSGHQFPNYSSELNVNALLLGDSALYLCASSGGGGQPQHFGDGTRLSIL.

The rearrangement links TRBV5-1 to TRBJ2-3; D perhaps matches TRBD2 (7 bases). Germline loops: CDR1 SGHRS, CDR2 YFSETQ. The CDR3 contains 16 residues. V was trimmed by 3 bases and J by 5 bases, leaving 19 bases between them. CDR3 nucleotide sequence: TGCGCCAGCAGCTCCCCAAGGGGGGGGGCCGTAGATACGCAGTATTTT. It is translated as CASSSPRGGAVDTQYF.

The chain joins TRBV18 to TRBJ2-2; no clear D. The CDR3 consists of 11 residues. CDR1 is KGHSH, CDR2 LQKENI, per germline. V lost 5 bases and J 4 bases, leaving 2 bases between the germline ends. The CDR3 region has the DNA TGTGCCAGCTCAAGCACCGGGGAGCTGTTTTTT. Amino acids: CASSSTGELFF.